A selection of T cell receptor beta chains follows, all from one sample in a study of cytomegalovirus exposure and HLA in healthy donors. Generated by immunoSEQ multiplex PCR, the TCRdb table keeps only in-frame clones and is missing some. The top ten hold around 4% of the sample, which has approximately 150,000 clones, 65% to 80% seen once. Sequenced sample: PBMCs. The origin of the receptors is a man aged 35-49 years in good health and CMV-seronegative. Both conserved end residues are part of each CDR3. A D gene is named only where the DNA matches it firmly. Rows give clone size only sometimes, using once, few, many, or a class for an expanded clone.

. | TRBJ1-1 | . | TRBV7-6 | CASSLFERTEAFF | TGTGCCAGCAGCTTATTCGAGCGGACTGAAGCTTTCTTT
. | TRBJ1-4 | . | TRBV7-2 | CASSLGAGEKLFF | TGTGCCAGCAGCTTAGGGGCTGGGGAAAAACTGTTTTTT
TRBD2 | TRBJ2-7 | once | TRBV27 | CASSPGTSLNEQYF | TGTGCCAGCAGTCCGGGGACTAGCTTGAACGAGCAGTACTTC
. | TRBJ1-6 | . | TRBV5-1 | CASSLGARGSESPLHF | TGCGCCAGCAGCTTGGGGGCCAGGGGTTCCGAATCACCCCTCCACTTT
TRBD1 | TRBJ2-2 | . | TRBV29-1 | CSAEGQGNTGELFF | TGCAGCGCCGAGGGACAGGGTAACACCGGGGAGCTGTTTTTT
. | TRBJ2-3 | . | TRBV10-3 | CAISESGGGDTQYF | TGTGCCATCAGTGAGTCGGGAGGAGGGGATACGCAGTATTTT
. | TRBJ2-3 | few | TRBV7-8 | CASSPTANPSTDTQYF | TGTGCCAGCAGCCCGACAGCCAACCCGAGCACAGATACGCAGTATTTT
TRBD1 | TRBJ1-1 | . | TRBV6-6 | CASSYLRDRDTEAFF | TGTGCCAGCAGTTACCTCCGGGACAGGGACACTGAAGCTTTCTTT
TRBD2 | TRBJ2-1 | once | TRBV4-2 | CASSQDLPAGGGYNEQFF | TGTGCCAGCAGCCAAGATCTACCAGCGGGGGGTGGTTACAATGAGCAGTTCTTC
. | TRBJ2-7 | . | TRBV5-1 | CASSYQKTYEEPEQYF | TGCGCCAGCAGCTACCAAAAGACGTATGAGGAACCCGAGCAGTACTTC
TRBD1 | TRBJ2-1 | once | TRBV6-5 | CASSYGTGYNEQFF | TGTGCCAGCAGTTACGGGACAGGGTACAATGAGCAGTTCTTC
TRBD2 | TRBJ2-5 | . | TRBV11-2 | CASSLVLAGGETQYF | TGTGCCAGCAGCTTAGTTCTAGCGGGGGGAGAGACCCAGTACTTC
TRBD2 | TRBJ2-3 | . | TRBV7-6 | CASSRSGGGGTDTQYF | TGTGCCAGCAGCCGTAGCGGGGGGGGCGGTACAGATACGCAGTATTTT
. | TRBJ2-3 | . | TRBV18 | CASSPPTRVAVTDTQYF | TGTGCCAGCTCACCACCGACACGCGTGGCCGTGACAGATACGCAGTATTTT
. | TRBJ1-5 | . | TRBV27 | CASATGPTQPQHF | TGTGCCAGCGCCACAGGGCCCACCCAGCCCCAGCATTTT
TRBD2 | TRBJ2-1 | . | TRBV5-4 | CASSRTSGGGNEQFF | TGTGCCAGCAGCAGGACTAGCGGGGGGGGCAATGAGCAGTTCTTC
. | TRBJ1-2 | . | TRBV30 | CAWIEWGQEDGYTF | TGTGCCTGGATCGAGTGGGGCCAAGAGGATGGCTACACCTTC
. | TRBJ2-7 | . | TRBV6-6 | CASSSKEGEGYEQYF | TGTGCCAGCAGTTCGAAAGAGGGTGAAGGCTACGAGCAGTACTTC
. | TRBJ1-3 | . | TRBV13 | CASSSAGAPSGNTIYF | TGTGCCAGCAGCTCCGCGGGGGCGCCCTCTGGAAACACCATATATTTT
. | TRBJ2-7 | . | TRBV7-2 | CASSFRGGTAYEQYF | TGTGCCAGCAGCTTTAGGGGGGGTACGGCTTACGAGCAGTACTTC
. | TRBJ2-1 | . | TRBV11-3 | CASSLGLEQFF | TGTGCCAGCAGCTTAGGTCTAGAGCAGTTCTTC
. | TRBJ2-3 | . | TRBV19 | CASSIGADTDTQYF | TGTGCCAGTAGTATAGGGGCTGACACAGATACGCAGTATTTT
TRBD1 | TRBJ2-7 | . | TRBV11-2 | CASSTGTGTYEQYF | TGTGCCAGCAGCACCGGGACAGGTACCTACGAGCAGTACTTC
TRBD1 | TRBJ2-3 | . | TRBV13 | CASSRTGDTQYF | TGTGCCAGCAGCCGGACAGGGGACACGCAGTATTTT
. | TRBJ2-7 | . | TRBV19 | CASSIATVTYEQYF | TGTGCCAGTAGTATAGCGACTGTTACCTACGAGCAGTACTTC
. | TRBJ2-5 | . | TRBV5-1 | CASSDGRPQGTQYF | TGCGCCAGCAGTGACGGACGGCCGCAGGGGACCCAGTACTTC
. | TRBJ1-5 | . | TRBV7-2 | CASSLVTDGNQPQHF | TGTGCCAGCAGCTTAGTGACAGACGGGAATCAGCCCCAGCATTTT
. | TRBJ2-7 | . | TRBV19 | CASSMVSFGSYEQYF | TGTGCCAGTAGTATGGTGTCCTTCGGCTCCTACGAGCAGTACTTC
TRBD2 | TRBJ2-5 | . | TRBV27 | CASSRWGSGGQETQYF | TGTGCCAGCAGCCGTTGGGGGAGCGGGGGCCAAGAGACCCAGTACTTC
. | TRBJ1-4 | . | TRBV4-2 | CASSQDLGKLFF | TGTGCCAGCAGCCAAGATCTCGGAAAACTGTTTTTT
TRBD1 | TRBJ1-2 | . | TRBV4-3 | CASSPETPGTANYGYTF | TGCGCCAGCAGCCCCGAAACTCCCGGGACAGCTAACTATGGCTACACCTTC
. | TRBJ2-1 | . | TRBV21-1 | CASSLTQVGQGSCEQFF | .
TRBD1 | TRBJ1-1 | few | TRBV6-1 | CASSGGDSLNTEAFF | TGTGCCAGCAGTGGGGGGGACAGCTTAAACACTGAAGCTTTCTTT
. | TRBJ1-5 | . | TRBV27 | CASSSTGLQPQHF | TGTGCCAGCAGTTCAACAGGGTTGCAGCCCCAGCATTTT
TRBD2 | TRBJ2-5 | . | TRBV6-5 | CASSLAGGTQYF | TGTGCCAGCTCCCTTGCGGGGGGGACCCAGTACTTC